The source of this TCR beta chain is a study of human CD4 T cells and Enterobacteriaceae. Findings and caveats of the study: In the top 5%: about 55% of the 19 and about three fifths of the roughly 34 cross-reactive clonotypes.

The memory gate held CD4+ cells that were not CD45RA+CCR7+CD95- naive cells, over 98% pure. CD4 and CD14 magnetic microbeads positively selected total CD4+ T cells and monocytes. CD8+, CD14+, CD16+, CD56+, CD19+ and CD25-bright cells were excluded before sorting. Points on this clone: The target antigen is unknown.

Deep-level sequencing, detecting one cell in 200,000, covered ex vivo memory CD4+. This table comes from immunoSEQ multiplex PCR, and its TCRdb copy is limited to in-frame clones, with some not included. The table lists 25,000 to 35,000 clones, around four fifths of them singletons. The receptor's source is a human donor in good health. Source material: memory CD4+ T cells from blood.

The CDR3 DNA sequence: TGTGCCAGCAGCGGACAGTCTACTGGGGCCAACGTCCTGACTTTC. Encoded protein: CASSGQSTGANVLTF. V is TRBV11-2 and J is TRBJ2-6, with D perhaps TRBD1 (6 bases). The CDR3 length is 15 residues. With 5 bases removed from V and 2 bases from J, the gap between germline ends came to 10 bases. In germline, CDR1 is SGHAT, CDR2 FQNNGV.